This TCR beta chain was recovered during a study of T cells in Graves' hyperthyroidism and ophthalmopathy. Study-wide points: The model made its ophthalmopathy prediction, and onset followed a median approximately 7 months later.

RNA transcripts were the template for amplifying TCR beta CDR3 regions. TCR CDR3 underwent first-round RT-PCR with the HTBI primer set. TCRdb fed the multiplex PCR reads into MiXCR, producing one record per CDR3 protein. The data hold approximately 530,000 distinct CDR3 sequences, with roughly a sixth observed a single time. Graves' hyperthyroidism qualified as stable when ophthalmopathy did not progress within 18 months. Diagnosis rested on symptoms, serum thyroxine and TRAb, thyroid ultrasound, and orbital computed tomography. Fresh peripheral blood, 7.5 to 10 ml, yielded the PBMCs. Points on this clonotype: Its antigen is as yet unknown.

This CDR3 region has 16 residues. The germline CDR1 and CDR2 sequences are DFQATT and SNEGSKA (reference sequence). V dropped 4 bases and J dropped 2; count of bases not matched to a gene: 8. The receptor comes from a woman younger than 30 with Graves' hyperthyroidism. The V call is TRBV20-1, the J call TRBJ1-2; 12 bases match TRBD1. Material for sequencing was blood. The chain's CDR3 is CSANHPGQGANYGYTF. The CDR3 region has the DNA TGCAGTGCTAATCATCCGGGACAGGGGGCGAACTATGGCTACACCTTC.